The TCR beta chain described here comes from a study of control samples from healthy donors and cancer patients. The CDR3 is 15 amino acids. Germline-derived CDR1 and CDR2 are ENHRY and SYGVKD. J lost 10 bases, V lost 2 bases, and 8 bases had no gene match. Using immunoSEQ multiplex PCR, the repertoire was profiled, and TCRdb retains in-frame clones only, with some absent. The sample holds approximately 120,000 clones, more than 75% seen once. The sequence came from a man aged 40-49 years in good health. The V gene is TRBV10-3, the J gene TRBJ1-6; 7 bases map to TRBD1. Sequences were obtained from blood. The CDR3 loop reads CAISEGDRVQSPLHF. As DNA, the CDR3 is TGTGCCATCAGTGAGGGAGACAGGGTACAATCACCCCTCCACTTT.